The entry that follows covers one T cell receptor beta chain sequence. Its antigen is still unknown. Per-nucleotide qualities are absent, and no much larger clonotype sits a single base away. This specimen comes from a study of technical replicates of blood from a handful of donors (dated by TCRdb to between 2016 and 2019). Clipping removes 4 bases from V and 2 bases from J, with 6 as the unmatched junction base count. Sequences SGHRS (CDR1) and YFSETQ (CDR2) are obtained from the germline V gene. From cysteine to phenylalanine, the CDR3 is 17 amino acids long. CDR3 DNA is the only sequence kept; it has 51 bases, read in frame from the first base. The library was generated by the immunoSEQ multiplex PCR assay. Held by TCRdb, this immuneACCESS table contains in-frame sequences only and omits some clones. Under half of the omission traces to an unresolved V gene where checked; the cause of the rest is unknown. This sample lists 99,000 or so clones; 95% were detected once. 0.2% to 0.25% of the sample is in the top ten clones.

The sample was T cells isolated from PBMCs. This sequence was found in a human donor in good health. The rearranged segments are TRBV5-1 and TRBJ2-3; 14 junctional bases match TRBD2. The CDR3 reads as follows: CASSPGLAGGPTDTQYF. The bases are TGCGCCAGCAGCCCTGGACTAGCGGGAGGCCCCACAGATACGCAGTATTTT.